These 22 T cell receptor beta chains were all obtained from the same sample, sequenced in a study of T cell responses to AZD1222 COVID-19 vaccine. Assay used: immunoSEQ multiplex PCR; TCRdb lists only in-frame clones, some missing. The sample holds over 100,000 clones, roughly nine tenths seen once. The sample was peripheral blood, taken on day 0 of AZD1222 vaccination. The receptors originated from an adult in good health.

The rearrangement joins TRBV11-2 to TRBJ1-2, with 7 bases identical to TRBD1. V lost 5 bases and J lost 5; bases outside the gene matches: 8. Germline V gene data show CDR1 as SGHAT and CDR2 as FQNNGV. CDR3 length equals 14 residues. The CDR3 reads CASSPEGAGYGYTF. The CDR3 nucleotides read TGTGCCAGCAGCCCTGAGGGGGCAGGATATGGCTACACCTTC.

The chain has TRBV5-1 and TRBJ2-1; TRBD1 aligns across 9 bases. This CDR3 has 15 amino acids. With V trimmed by 4 bases and J by 6 bases, 8 bases remained unmatched. Germline CDR1 reads SGHRS; CDR2 reads YFSETQ. CDR3 bases: TGCGCCAGCAGCGCCGGGACAGGGTTTATCAATGAGCAGTTCTTC. It encodes CASSAGTGFINEQFF.

The CDR3 DNA reads TGTGCCAGCAGTGAAGGGGGCAGTAGGAACACTGAAGCTTTCTTT. This encodes CASSEGGSRNTEAFF. The V and J genes are TRBV2 and TRBJ1-1, with D possibly matching TRBD1 (5 bases). CDR1 is SNHLY, CDR2 FYNNEI, per germline. CDR3 size: 15 residues. Trimming pared 1 base from V and 1 base from J, leaving 10 bases between. The complete variable domain, with remaining parts taken from reference TRBV2 and TRBJ1-1, reads EPEVTQTPSHQVTQMGQEVILRCVPISNHLYFYWYRQILGQKVEFLVSFYNNEISEKSEIFDDQFSVERPDGSNFTLKIRSTKLEDSAMYFCASSEGGSRNTEAFFGQGTRLTVV.

This chain uses TRBV6-5 with TRBJ1-6; TRBD1 matches at 10 bases. CDR1 is MNHEY, CDR2 SVGAGI, per germline. This CDR3 is built from 16 residues. J lost 6 bases, V lost 4 bases, and 6 bases had no gene match. The CDR3 loop reads CASSSLGQGSNSPLHF. CDR3 coding DNA: TGTGCCAGCAGTTCCCTGGGACAGGGGAGTAATTCACCCCTCCACTTT.

The chain links TRBV5-1 to TRBJ2-5; 8 bases match TRBD1. From germline, CDR1 is SGHRS and CDR2 YFSETQ. CDR3 size: 14 residues. The junction had 2 bases not matched to a gene; V was cut back by 0 bases and J by 4 bases. The CDR3 region has the DNA TGCGCCAGCAGCTTGGGACAGGGGAGAGAGACCCAGTACTTC. Residues: CASSLGQGRETQYF.

The V gene is TRBV28, the J gene TRBJ1-6; D ambiguous. The CDR3 is 15 amino acids. The germline V gene encodes CDR1 MDHEN and CDR2 SYDVKM. Deletions cut 4 bases from V and 9 bases from J, with 16 bases between. DNA for the CDR3: TGTGCCAGCAGTTCTCCGGACGGACTCGGTTCACCCCTCCACTTT. Translation gives CASSSPDGLGSPLHF.

The rearrangement joins TRBV29-1 to TRBJ2-2, with D possibly being TRBD2 (6 bases). V was pared by 8 bases and J by 1 base, with 14 bases between. The CDR3 extends over 14 amino acids. Looked up from germline, CDR1 is SQVTM and CDR2 is ANQGSEA. CDR3 sequence (DNA): TGCAGCTGCGGGAATAGCGGGAACACCGGGGAGCTGTTTTTT. Residues: CSCGNSGNTGELFF.

The J gene is TRBJ1-1, the V gene TRBV11-2; TRBD1 matches at 7 bases. The CDR3 totals 14 residues. CDR1 is SGHAT, CDR2 FQNNGV, per germline. Losses at the gene ends were 4 bases for V and 4 bases for J; bases not matched to a gene: 6. The CDR3 spells CASSSHTGATEAFF. CDR3 sequence (DNA): TGTGCCAGCAGCTCCCATACAGGGGCCACTGAAGCTTTCTTT.

The chain carries TRBV6-5 and TRBJ1-5; D is unresolved. With 6 bases removed from V and 0 bases from J, the gap between germline ends came to 9 bases. CDR1 is MNHEY, CDR2 SVGAGI, per germline. The CDR3 covers 14 residues. Here the CDR3 reads CASRSHLSNQPQHF. DNA for the CDR3: TGTGCCAGCAGATCCCATCTTAGCAATCAGCCCCAGCATTTT.

This clone was counted only a few times. The chain is built from TRBV5-1 and TRBJ2-2; D is ambiguous. Per germline, CDR1 SGHRS and CDR2 YFSETQ. V was cut by 0 bases and J by 5 bases, with 14 bases left in between. This CDR3 has 16 amino acids. In nucleotides, the CDR3 is TGCGCCAGCAGCTTGGAAGTAGGTTACGTTACCGGGGAGCTGTTTTTT. Protein: CASSLEVGYVTGELFF.

The V gene is TRBV2, the J gene TRBJ2-2, with 8 bases fitting TRBD1. CDR1 is SNHLY and CDR2 is FYNNEI in the germline V gene. V lost 6 bases and J lost 0; bases outside the gene matches: 3. This CDR3 comprises 15 residues. The CDR3 DNA is TGTGCCAGCAGAGAGGGACAGGCGAACACCGGGGAGCTGTTTTTT. Amino acid sequence: CASREGQANTGELFF.

J is TRBJ2-1 and V is TRBV5-8; weak D call: TRBD1 (6 bases). Trimming took off 0 bases at V and 0 bases at J, with 10 bases between the two ends. The CDR3 contains 16 residues. Germline V lookup: CDR1 SGHTS, CDR2 YDEGEE. In DNA form, the CDR3 reads TGTGCCAGCAGCTTGGACGGACAGAGCTCCTACAATGAGCAGTTCTTC. This codes for CASSLDGQSSYNEQFF.

The chain links TRBV7-9 to TRBJ1-1; D gene uncertain. This CDR3 is 11 amino acids long. The germline V gene has CDR1 SEHNR and CDR2 FQNEAQ (reference sequence). V lost 1 base to trimming and J lost 6 bases, with 3 bases between them. For the CDR3, the DNA is TGTGCCAGCAGCTTAGGTTCTGAAGCTTTCTTT. Its protein product is CASSLGSEAFF.

J is TRBJ2-1 and V is TRBV4-1, with TRBD2 identical over 8 bases. With V trimmed by 3 bases and J by 8 bases, 9 bases remained unmatched. The CDR3 has 15 amino acids. Germline lookup yields CDR1 MGHRA and CDR2 YSYEKL. The CDR3 nucleotides are TGCGCCAGCAGCCAGGTCGGGAGGGCTGTCTATGAGCAGTTCTTC. Translated: CASSQVGRAVYEQFF.

The gene calls are TRBV4-1 and TRBJ1-2; 9 bases line up with TRBD1. Trimming took 4 bases from V and 4 from J; bases not matched to a gene: 10. The germline V gene encodes CDR1 MGHRA and CDR2 YSYEKL. CDR3 size: 16 residues. The CDR3 protein is CASSPAPTGGFYGYTF. The CDR3 DNA sequence: TGCGCCAGCAGCCCGGCCCCCACAGGGGGCTTCTATGGCTACACCTTC.

The V call is TRBV5-4, the J call TRBJ1-2, with a possible D match to TRBD1 (5 bases). Trimming removed 0 bases from V and 2 bases from J, with 14 bases in between. Germline V gene lookup returns CDR1 SGHNT and CDR2 YYREEE (reference sequence). The CDR3 covers 16 residues. This chain's CDR3 is CASSLEAGRRNYGYTF. CDR3 nucleotide sequence: TGTGCCAGCAGCTTGGAAGCGGGACGGAGGAACTATGGCTACACCTTC.

This rearrangement joins TRBV5-1 to TRBJ1-2, with 9 bases lining up with TRBD1. The CDR3 length is 15 residues. Germline V gene lookup returns CDR1 SGHRS and CDR2 YFSETQ. Unmatched junction bases numbered 10, after V lost 5 bases and J lost 5 bases. CDR3 residues: CASSLDTGGEYGYTF. CDR3 sequence (DNA): TGCGCCAGCAGTCTCGACACAGGGGGCGAATATGGCTACACCTTC.

The J gene is TRBJ2-5, the V gene TRBV6-5, with TRBD2 matching 8 bases. Unmatched junction bases numbered 5, after V lost 0 bases and J lost 5 bases. Germline loops: CDR1 MNHEY, CDR2 SVGAGI. This CDR3 has 15 amino acids. The CDR3 nucleotides are TGTGCCAGCAGTTACTCTAGCGGCGGGGGGGAGACCCAGTACTTC. This encodes CASSYSSGGGETQYF.

The rearrangement uses TRBV18 and TRBJ2-2; TRBD1 agrees at 12 bases. The CDR3 loop spans 16 amino acids. Germline V CDR1 and CDR2: KGHSH, LQKENI. Trimming removed 3 bases from V and 6 bases from J; junction bases left unmatched: 5. The CDR3 here is CASSPPGQGASGELFF. For the CDR3, the DNA is TGTGCCAGCTCACCTCCGGGACAGGGGGCCTCCGGGGAGCTGTTTTTT.

This rearrangement joins TRBV27 to TRBJ2-1; 12 bases are shared with TRBD2. This CDR3 has 16 residues. V shed 5 bases and J 6 bases; nucleotides not matched to a gene: 8. CDR1 is MNHEY and CDR2 is SMNVEV in the germline V gene (reference sequence). DNA for the CDR3: TGTGCCAGCAGTGCGCTAGCGGGAGGGACTGTCAATGAGCAGTTCTTC. Translation gives CASSALAGGTVNEQFF.

The chain uses TRBV4-1 and TRBJ2-7, with 9 bases lining up with TRBD2. Germline CDR1 reads MGHRA; CDR2 reads YSYEKL. CDR3 length: 16 residues. Unmatched junction bases numbered 11, after V lost 7 bases and J lost 1 base. The CDR3 loop reads CASTPRVREGSYEQYF. CDR3 sequence (DNA): TGCGCCAGCACCCCGAGGGTGCGGGAGGGATCCTACGAGCAGTACTTC.

This chain uses TRBV5-6 with TRBJ2-5; the match to TRBD2 covers 7 bases. V gave up 0 bases and J gave up 2 bases; unmatched junction bases: 7. The germline CDR1 and CDR2 sequences are SGHDT and YYEEEE. The CDR3 has 16 amino acids. CDR3: CASSLEGRVVQETQYF. CDR3 in DNA: TGTGCCAGCAGCTTGGAAGGGAGGGTCGTTCAAGAGACCCAGTACTTC.